The 30 T cell receptor beta chains given below trace back to one sample, sequenced in a study of blood T cell repertoires in COVID-19. Sequencing used immunoSEQ multiplex PCR; TCRdb keeps in-frame clones, though not all of them. The sample consists of a few hundred thousand clones, approximately 84% of them appearing once. Source material: PBMCs or T cells enriched from blood (not recorded which). The receptors stem from a woman aged 30 to 39 who had recovered from COVID-19.

The V and J genes are TRBV9 and TRBJ1-3, with TRBD1 as a possible D gene (5 bases). V was clipped by 4 bases and J by 0 bases, with 14 bases between them. The CDR3 runs to 16 residues. Germline CDR1 reads SGDLS; CDR2 reads YYNGEE. The CDR3 bases are TGTGCCAGCAGCCCCCATGGGGCTAGCTCTGGAAACACCATATATTTT. Protein product: CASSPHGASSGNTIYF.

The V call is TRBV19, the J call TRBJ2-3; TRBD1 matches at 8 bases. Germline values: CDR1 LNHDA, CDR2 SQIVND (reference sequence). V lost 5 bases, J lost 3 bases, and 13 bases stayed unmatched. The CDR3 is made up of 17 amino acids. In DNA form, the CDR3 reads TGTGCCAGTAGTTTGGCAGGGGGCGCGATTTTGACAGATACGCAGTATTTT. Its translation is CASSLAGGAILTDTQYF.

The chain recombines TRBV7-9 with TRBJ2-7, with 7 bases aligning to TRBD1. The germline gives CDR1 SEHNR, CDR2 FQNEAQ (reference sequence). With V trimmed by 1 base and J by 3 bases, 6 bases remained unmatched. The CDR3 length is 15 residues. Here the CDR3 reads CASSLVGGPNYEQYF. CDR3 nucleotides: TGTGCCAGCAGCTTAGTAGGGGGCCCCAACTACGAGCAGTACTTC.

This clone was detected a few times. The chain has TRBV10-1 and TRBJ1-1; 8 bases are shared with TRBD1. Per the germline V gene, CDR1 is WNHNN and CDR2 is SYGVQD (reference sequence). V lost 4 bases, J lost 6 bases, and 16 bases stayed unmatched. The CDR3 runs to 17 residues. CDR3 sequence reads: CASSAGTAAGGGAEAFF. The CDR3 region has the DNA TGCGCCAGCAGTGCGGGAACTGCCGCAGGGGGCGGCGCTGAAGCTTTCTTT.

This chain joins TRBV5-1 and TRBJ2-1; D gene unclear. The CDR3 runs 16 residues. V was shortened by 0 bases and J by 0 bases, with 10 bases between the two germline ends. Germline assignment: CDR1 SGHRS and CDR2 YFSETQ. Here the CDR3 DNA reads TGCGCCAGCAGCTTGGTCACTACCAGCTCCTACAATGAGCAGTTCTTC. This translates into CASSLVTTSSYNEQFF. Full variable domain (outside the CDR3, taken from reference TRBV5-1 and TRBJ2-1): KAGVTQTPRYLIKTRGQQVTLSCSPISGHRSVSWYQQTPGQGLQFLFEYFSETQRNKGNFPGRFSGRQFSNSRSEMNVSTLELGDSALYLCASSLVTTSSYNEQFFGPGTRLTVL.

The V gene is TRBV25-1, the J gene TRBJ2-7, with TRBD1 matching 7 bases. The CDR3 has 14 residues. The V gene end was trimmed by 7 bases and the J gene end by 6 bases; junction bases not matched to a gene: 12. Per germline, CDR1 MGHDK and CDR2 SYGVNS. CDR3 sequence reads: CASTESGGGGEQYF. As DNA, the CDR3 is TGTGCCAGCACCGAATCAGGGGGTGGCGGCGAGCAGTACTTC.

This clone appeared many times. V gene TRBV14 combines with J gene TRBJ2-2; 11 bases align to TRBD2. Unmatched junction bases numbered 5, after V lost 4 bases and J lost 7 bases. The CDR3 spans 15 residues. The germline V gene encodes CDR1 SGHDN and CDR2 FVKESK. The CDR3 loop is CASSRTSGYGGELFF. CDR3 coding DNA: TGTGCCAGCAGCCGGACTAGCGGGTACGGCGGGGAGCTGTTTTTT. Full variable domain (rest looked up from reference TRBV14 and TRBJ2-2): EAGVTQFPSHSVIEKGQTVTLRCDPISGHDNLYWYRRVMGKEIKFLLHFVKESKQDESGMPNNRFLAERTGGTYSTLKVQPAELEDSGVYFCASSRTSGYGGELFFGEGSRLTVL.

The J gene is TRBJ2-3, the V gene TRBV10-1; 7 positions agree with TRBD1. With V trimmed by 0 bases and J by 2 bases, 11 bases remained unmatched. The CDR3 length is 18 residues. The germline CDR1 and CDR2 sequences are WNHNN and SYGVQD (reference sequence). As DNA, the CDR3 is TGCGCCAGCAGTGAGTCGACCTCCGACAGGGTGCACACAGATACGCAGTATTTT. This sequence encodes CASSESTSDRVHTDTQYF.

The genes are TRBV2 and TRBJ1-2; weak D call: TRBD1 (5 bases). Trimming shortened V by 6 bases and J by 4 bases, and 12 bases separated the two germline ends. The CDR3 runs to 13 residues. The germline CDR1 and CDR2 sequences are SNHLY and FYNNEI. In DNA form, the CDR3 reads TGTGCCAGCAGCTACGGGGACTCCTATGGCTACACCTTC. Protein sequence: CASSYGDSYGYTF.

The chain's CDR3 is CASSQETVAGSHEQYF. DNA of the CDR3: TGCGCCAGCAGCCAAGAGACGGTGGCGGGGTCCCACGAGCAGTACTTC. The chain has TRBV4-3 and TRBJ2-7, with D tentatively TRBD2 (6 bases). From germline, CDR1 is LGHNA and CDR2 YSLEER. The CDR3 runs 16 residues. V was pared by 0 bases and J by 5 bases, with 17 bases between.

This clone was recorded once. The chain couples TRBV9 to TRBJ2-7, with a tentative D call TRBD2 (6 bases). The V gene's germline CDR1 is SGDLS and CDR2 YYNGEE. The V and J ends lost 3 bases and 0 bases respectively, with 13 bases between them. The CDR3 runs to 15 residues. CDR3 region: CASSGGLGVSYEQYF. The CDR3, as DNA: TGTGCCAGCAGCGGGGGACTGGGGGTCTCCTACGAGCAGTACTTC. The full variable domain, rest sourced from reference TRBV9 and TRBJ2-7, is DSGVTQTPKHLITATGQRVTLRCSPRSGDLSVYWYQQSLDQGLQFLIQYYNGEERAKGNILERFSAQQFPDLHSELNLSSLELGDSALYFCASSGGLGVSYEQYFGPGTRLTVT.

There are many counts of this clone. The chain uses TRBV2 and TRBJ2-7, with 10 bases fitting TRBD1. V was clipped by 6 bases and J by 7 bases; unmatched bases: 9. Germline V gene lookup returns CDR1 SNHLY and CDR2 FYNNEI. The CDR3 has 14 residues. CDR3 bases: TGTGCCAGCAGCGTAAGGACAGGGGGAGAAGAGCAGTACTTC. Residues: CASSVRTGGEEQYF.

V and J are TRBV11-2 and TRBJ2-7; D uncertain. The CDR3 has 13 amino acids. Germline loops: CDR1 SGHAT, CDR2 FQNNGV. Deletions cut 0 bases from V and 3 bases from J, with 6 bases between. The CDR3 loop reads CASSLDSGYEQYF. The DNA for the CDR3 is TGTGCCAGCAGCTTAGATTCAGGCTACGAGCAGTACTTC.

The V gene is TRBV30, the J gene TRBJ2-7; 8 nucleotides agree with TRBD1. From germline, CDR1 is GTSNPN and CDR2 SVGIG (reference sequence). V was pared by 4 bases and J by 2 bases, with 7 bases of the junction left unmatched. The CDR3 covers 14 residues. CDR3 residues: CAWNRQGTTYEQYF. CDR3 sequence (DNA): TGTGCCTGGAATCGACAGGGGACAACCTACGAGCAGTACTTC.

The gene calls are TRBV5-1 and TRBJ2-1; 7 nucleotides align to TRBD1. Trimming removed 4 bases from V and 5 bases from J; junction bases left unmatched: 3. There are 13 residues in the CDR3. Per germline, CDR1 SGHRS and CDR2 YFSETQ. CDR3: CASSIDRDNEQFF. Written as DNA, the CDR3 is TGCGCCAGCAGCATAGACAGGGACAATGAGCAGTTCTTC.

Only one count was recorded for this clone. The genes are TRBV7-8 and TRBJ2-3, with a tentative D call TRBD1 (6 bases). The V gene's germline CDR1 is SGHVS and CDR2 FQNEAQ. CDR3 length: 18 amino acids. Trimming took 5 bases from V and 4 from J, leaving 25 bases between them. The CDR3 is CASSQNKRWQGIADTQYF. The CDR3 DNA sequence: TGTGCCAGCAGCCAGAACAAGCGGTGGCAGGGGATCGCAGATACGCAGTATTTT.

The V gene is TRBV3-1 (or the pseudogene TRBV3-2), the J gene TRBJ2-1; 12 positions agree with TRBD2. The ends lost 0 bases at V and 6 bases at J; junction bases unmatched: 3. The CDR3 length is 16 residues. The germline CDR1 and CDR2 sequences are LGHDT and YNNKEL (reference sequence). DNA of the CDR3: TGTGCCAGCAGCCAAGATCTAGCGGGGGGGGGCAATGAGCAGTTCTTC. Translation gives CASSQDLAGGGNEQFF.

This rearrangement joins TRBV27 to TRBJ1-6; 7 bases align to TRBD1. CDR1 and CDR2 (germline): MNHEY, SMNVEV (reference sequence). The CDR3 is 16 residues long. V dropped 4 bases and J dropped 10; count of bases not matched to a gene: 13. The CDR3 sequence is CASSSDPTGALSPLHF. CDR3 coding DNA: TGTGCCAGCAGTTCTGACCCCACAGGGGCCCTCTCACCCCTCCACTTT.

This chain joins TRBV3-1 (or the pseudogene TRBV3-2) and TRBJ2-3, with 9 bases matching TRBD2. Germline CDR1 reads LGHDT; CDR2 reads YNNKEL (reference sequence). The CDR3 loop spans 15 amino acids. V was pared by 4 bases and J by 7 bases, with 9 bases of the junction left unmatched. CDR3 sequence reads: CASSLERGAGNTQYF. The CDR3 DNA reads TGTGCCAGCAGCCTTGAGCGGGGGGCCGGGAATACGCAGTATTTT.

The chain uses TRBV5-1 and TRBJ2-7, with 8 nucleotides matching TRBD1. Germline lookup yields CDR1 SGHRS and CDR2 YFSETQ. With V trimmed by 0 bases and J by 3 bases, 2 bases remained unmatched. CDR3 size: 14 residues. CDR3 bases: TGCGCCAGCAGCTTGGGTGGGACAGGCTACGAGCAGTACTTC. This gives the protein CASSLGGTGYEQYF.

This chain connects TRBV12-3 or TRBV12-4 to TRBJ2-7, with 7 bases that match TRBD2. V lost 3 bases to trimming and J lost 5 bases; unmatched junction nucleotides: 4. This CDR3 comprises 13 residues. The CDR3 DNA reads as TGTGCCAGCAGTTTTAAAGGGAGGGACGAGCAGTACTTC. It specifies CASSFKGRDEQYF.

V and J are TRBV6-5 and TRBJ2-7; D is possibly TRBD2 (6 bases). This CDR3 has 10 residues. The germline gives CDR1 MNHEY, CDR2 SVGAGI. The CDR3 is CASSYNTAGV. The CDR3 DNA reads TGTGCCAGCAGTTACAACACAGCGGGTGTC.

This rearrangement joins TRBV5-4 to TRBJ2-7; 7 positions match TRBD1. Losses at the gene ends were 4 bases for V and 6 bases for J; bases not matched to a gene: 10. CDR3 length: 14 residues. Germline lookup yields CDR1 SGHNT and CDR2 YYREEE (reference sequence). The CDR3 sequence is CASSPGQAVGEQYF. CDR3 nucleotide sequence: TGTGCCAGCAGCCCTGGACAGGCCGTGGGCGAGCAGTACTTC.

V usage is TRBV19 and J usage is TRBJ2-2, with a weak D call TRBD2 (6 bases). The CDR3 has 17 amino acids. The V and J ends lost 0 bases and 4 bases respectively, with 15 bases between them. CDR1 LNHDA and CDR2 SQIVND come from the germline V gene (reference sequence). CDR3 in amino acids: CASSIDRGGRPTGELFF. The DNA for the CDR3 is TGTGCCAGTAGTATAGATCGTGGGGGGAGGCCCACCGGGGAGCTGTTTTTT.

The chain links TRBV27 to TRBJ2-1; 7 bases align to TRBD1. The CDR3 spans 15 residues. Germline V gene sequence: CDR1 MNHEY, CDR2 SMNVEV (reference sequence). V was pared by 2 bases and J by 8 bases, with 9 bases of the junction left unmatched. This CDR3 reads CASSLRDSLIYEQFF. In nucleotides, the CDR3 is TGTGCCAGCAGTTTAAGGGACAGCCTGATTTATGAGCAGTTCTTC.

This clone occurred once. The J gene is TRBJ1-5, the V gene TRBV28; D gene ambiguous. This CDR3 has 14 residues. V was clipped by 5 bases and J by 5 bases, with 13 bases between them. Per the germline V gene, CDR1 is MDHEN and CDR2 is SYDVKM. CDR3 region: CASSPGGEDQPQHF. In nucleotides, the CDR3 is TGTGCCAGCAGTCCAGGTGGGGAGGATCAGCCCCAGCATTTT. Using reference TRBV28 and TRBJ1-5 for the parts outside the CDR3, the full variable domain is DVKVTQSSRYLVKRTGEKVFLECVQDMDHENMFWYRQDPGLGLRLIYFSYDVKMKEKGDIPEGYSVSREKKERFSLILESASTNQTSMYLCASSPGGEDQPQHFGDGTRLSIL.

This rearrangement joins TRBV6-6 to TRBJ1-6; D unresolved. This CDR3 region has 12 residues. Germline lookup yields CDR1 MNHNY and CDR2 SVGAGI (reference sequence). The V end was cut by 6 bases, the J end by 10 bases, with 10 bases between. The CDR3 loop reads CASSLGSSPLHF. The CDR3 DNA is TGTGCCAGCAGCCTCGGGAGCTCACCCCTCCACTTT.

This sequence joins TRBV2 and TRBJ1-6, with 10 bases matching TRBD1. This CDR3 region has 13 residues. CDR1 is SNHLY, CDR2 FYNNEI, per germline. V lost 6 bases and J lost 9; bases outside the gene matches: 2. DNA of the CDR3: TGTGCCAGCAGGGACAGGGGGGGTTCACCCCTCCACTTT. Its protein product is CASRDRGGSPLHF.

The V and J genes are TRBV4-3 and TRBJ1-2; 9 nucleotides align to TRBD1. This CDR3 has 17 amino acids. CDR1 LGHNA and CDR2 YSLEER come from the germline V gene. The junction had 13 bases not matched to a gene; V was cut back by 0 bases and J by 8 bases. CDR3 sequence: CASSQDWGTQGAGGYTF. The DNA of the CDR3 is TGCGCCAGCAGCCAAGATTGGGGAACACAGGGGGCTGGGGGCTACACCTTC.

The chain carries TRBV19 and TRBJ1-2; 12 nucleotides align to TRBD1. Germline assignment: CDR1 LNHDA and CDR2 SQIVND (reference sequence). The CDR3 runs to 15 residues. V was pared by 10 bases and J by 4 bases, with 10 bases of the junction left unmatched. In DNA, the CDR3 is TGTGCCACCTGGGCCAAGGGACAGGGGGCCTATGGCTACACCTTC. Translation: CATWAKGQGAYGYTF.